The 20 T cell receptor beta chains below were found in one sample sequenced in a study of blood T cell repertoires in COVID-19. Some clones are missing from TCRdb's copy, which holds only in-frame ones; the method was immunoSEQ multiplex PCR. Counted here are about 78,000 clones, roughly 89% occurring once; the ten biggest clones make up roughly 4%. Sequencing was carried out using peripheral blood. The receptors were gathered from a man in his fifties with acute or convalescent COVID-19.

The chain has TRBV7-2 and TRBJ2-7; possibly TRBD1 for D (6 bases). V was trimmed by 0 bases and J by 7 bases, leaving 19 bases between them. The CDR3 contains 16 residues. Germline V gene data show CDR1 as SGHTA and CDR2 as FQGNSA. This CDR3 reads CASSLASGTPTKEQYF. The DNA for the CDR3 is TGTGCCAGCAGCTTAGCCTCCGGGACACCGACAAAAGAGCAGTACTTC. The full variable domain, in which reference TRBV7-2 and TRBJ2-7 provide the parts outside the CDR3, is GAGVSQSPSNKVTEKGKDVELRCDPISGHTALYWYRQSLGQGLEFLIYFQGNSAPDKSGLPSDRFSAERTGGSVSTLTIQRTQQEDSAVYLCASSLASGTPTKEQYFGPGTRLTVT.

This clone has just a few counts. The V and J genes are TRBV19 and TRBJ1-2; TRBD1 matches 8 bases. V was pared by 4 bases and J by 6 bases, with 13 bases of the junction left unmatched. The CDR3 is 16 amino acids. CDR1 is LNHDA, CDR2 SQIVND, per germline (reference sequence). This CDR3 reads CASSTLGRGRRHGYTF. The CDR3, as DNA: TGTGCCAGTAGTACCCTCGGCAGGGGGCGCAGACATGGCTACACCTTC. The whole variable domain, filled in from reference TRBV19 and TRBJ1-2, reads DGGITQSPKYLFRKEGQNVTLSCEQNLNHDAMYWYRQDPGQGLRLIYYSQIVNDFQKGDIAEGYSVSREKKESFPLTVTSAQKNPTAFYLCASSTLGRGRRHGYTFGSGTRLTVV.

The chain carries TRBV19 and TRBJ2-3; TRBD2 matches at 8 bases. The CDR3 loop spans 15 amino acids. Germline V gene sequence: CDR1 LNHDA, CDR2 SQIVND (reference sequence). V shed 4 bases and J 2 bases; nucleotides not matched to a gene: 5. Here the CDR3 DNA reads TGTGCCAGTAGTACTCTAGCGGGCCTCACAGATACGCAGTATTTT. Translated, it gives CASSTLAGLTDTQYF.

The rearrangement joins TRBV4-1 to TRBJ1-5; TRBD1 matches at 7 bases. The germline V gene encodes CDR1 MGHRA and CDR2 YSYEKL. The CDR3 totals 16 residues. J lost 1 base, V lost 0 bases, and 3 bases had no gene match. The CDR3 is CASSQEGRGSNQPQHF. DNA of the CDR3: TGCGCCAGCAGCCAAGAAGGCAGGGGGAGCAATCAGCCCCAGCATTTT.

Here the CDR3 reads CASSPTTQGQPQHF. The CDR3 DNA follows: TGTGCCAGCTCACCCACCACTCAGGGTCAGCCCCAGCATTTT. The V gene is TRBV18, the J gene TRBJ1-5; a weak D match, TRBD1 (5 bases). CDR3 length: 14 residues. V lost 3 bases, J lost 6 bases, and 12 bases lay in between. The germline V gene has CDR1 KGHSH and CDR2 LQKENI.

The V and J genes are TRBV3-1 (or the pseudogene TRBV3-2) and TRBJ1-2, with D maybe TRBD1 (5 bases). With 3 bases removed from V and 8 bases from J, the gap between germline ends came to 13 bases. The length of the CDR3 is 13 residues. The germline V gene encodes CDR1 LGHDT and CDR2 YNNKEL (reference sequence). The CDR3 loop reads CASSHARAGGYTF. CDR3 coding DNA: TGTGCCAGCAGCCACGCCAGGGCGGGAGGCTACACCTTC.

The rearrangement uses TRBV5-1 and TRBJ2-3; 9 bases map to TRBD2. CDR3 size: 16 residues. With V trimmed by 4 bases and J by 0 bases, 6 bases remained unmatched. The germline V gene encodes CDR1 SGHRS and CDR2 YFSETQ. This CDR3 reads CASSLSGGLSTDTQYF. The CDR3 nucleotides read TGCGCCAGCAGCCTTAGCGGGGGACTCAGCACAGATACGCAGTATTTT.

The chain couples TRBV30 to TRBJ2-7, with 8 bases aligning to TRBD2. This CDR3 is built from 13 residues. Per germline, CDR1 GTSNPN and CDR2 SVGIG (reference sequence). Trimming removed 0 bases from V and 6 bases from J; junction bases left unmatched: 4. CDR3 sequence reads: CAWSVGLDLEQYF. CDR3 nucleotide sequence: TGTGCCTGGAGTGTGGGACTAGATCTCGAGCAGTACTTC.

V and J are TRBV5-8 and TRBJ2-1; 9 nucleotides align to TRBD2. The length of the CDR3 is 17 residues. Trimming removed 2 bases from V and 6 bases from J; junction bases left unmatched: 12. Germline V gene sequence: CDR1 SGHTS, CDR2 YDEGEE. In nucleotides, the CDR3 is TGTGCCAGCAGCTTTGTTAGCGGGAGCCAGTCGGGCAATGAGCAGTTCTTC. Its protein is CASSFVSGSQSGNEQFF. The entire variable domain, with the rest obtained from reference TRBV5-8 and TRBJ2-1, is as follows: EAGVTQSPTHLIKTRGQQATLRCSPISGHTSVYWYQQALGLGLQFLLWYDEGEERNRGNFPPRFSGRQFPNYSSELNVNALELEDSALYLCASSFVSGSQSGNEQFFGPGTRLTVL.

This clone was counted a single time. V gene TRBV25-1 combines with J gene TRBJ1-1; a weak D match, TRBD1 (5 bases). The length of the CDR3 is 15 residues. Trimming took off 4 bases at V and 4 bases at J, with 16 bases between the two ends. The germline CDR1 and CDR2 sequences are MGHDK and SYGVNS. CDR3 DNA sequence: TGTGCCAGCAGTGTGTCAGGGCGTTTCGGCACTGAAGCTTTCTTT. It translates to CASSVSGRFGTEAFF. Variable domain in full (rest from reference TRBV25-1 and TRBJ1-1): EADIYQTPRYLVIGTGKKITLECSQTMGHDKMYWYQQDPGMELHLIHYSYGVNSTEKGDLSSESTVSRIRTEHFPLTLESARPSHTSQYLCASSVSGRFGTEAFFGQGTRLTVV.

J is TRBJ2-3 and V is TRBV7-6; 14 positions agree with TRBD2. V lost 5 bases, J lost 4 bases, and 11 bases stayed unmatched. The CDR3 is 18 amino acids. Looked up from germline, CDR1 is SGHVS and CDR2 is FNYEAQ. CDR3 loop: CASSPLTSTSGRADTQYF. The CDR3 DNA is TGTGCCAGCAGCCCACTCACTTCGACTAGCGGGAGGGCAGATACGCAGTATTTT.

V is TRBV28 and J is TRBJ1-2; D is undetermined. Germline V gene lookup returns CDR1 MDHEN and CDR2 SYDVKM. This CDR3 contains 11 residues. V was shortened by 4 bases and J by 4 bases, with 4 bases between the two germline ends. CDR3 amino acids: CASSYRYGYTF. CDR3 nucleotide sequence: TGTGCCAGCAGTTATCGCTATGGCTACACCTTC.

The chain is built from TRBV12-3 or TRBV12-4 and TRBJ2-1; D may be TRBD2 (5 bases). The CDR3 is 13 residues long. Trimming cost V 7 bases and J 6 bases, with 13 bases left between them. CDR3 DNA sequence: TGTGCCAGCACCGGGGTGGGCCGCAATGAGCAGTTCTTC. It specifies CASTGVGRNEQFF.

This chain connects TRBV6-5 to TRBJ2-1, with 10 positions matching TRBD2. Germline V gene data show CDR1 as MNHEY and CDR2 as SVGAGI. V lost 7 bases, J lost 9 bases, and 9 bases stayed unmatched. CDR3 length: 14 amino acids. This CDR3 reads CASTVSGRSGEQFF. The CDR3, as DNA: TGTGCCAGCACGGTTAGCGGGAGGAGTGGTGAGCAGTTCTTC.

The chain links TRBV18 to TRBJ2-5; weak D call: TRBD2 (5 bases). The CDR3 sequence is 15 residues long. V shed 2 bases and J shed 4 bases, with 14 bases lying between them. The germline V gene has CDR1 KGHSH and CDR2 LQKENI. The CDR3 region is CASSPRELAGETQYF. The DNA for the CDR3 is TGTGCCAGCTCACCAAGGGAACTCGCGGGAGAGACCCAGTACTTC.

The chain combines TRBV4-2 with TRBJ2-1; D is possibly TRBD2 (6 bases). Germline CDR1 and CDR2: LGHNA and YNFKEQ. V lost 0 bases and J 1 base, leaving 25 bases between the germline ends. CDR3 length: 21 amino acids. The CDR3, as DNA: TGTGCCAGCAGCCAAGATCTTTGGGTAGCGGTCCGACCTCAATCCTACAATGAGCAGTTCTTC. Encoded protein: CASSQDLWVAVRPQSYNEQFF.

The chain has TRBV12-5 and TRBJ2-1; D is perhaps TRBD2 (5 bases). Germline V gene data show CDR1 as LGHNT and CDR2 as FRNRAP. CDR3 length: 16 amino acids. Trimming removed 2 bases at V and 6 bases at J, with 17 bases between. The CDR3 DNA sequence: TGTGCTAGTGGTTTGACCCGACTCATTCGGGGCAATGAGCAGTTCTTC. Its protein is CASGLTRLIRGNEQFF.

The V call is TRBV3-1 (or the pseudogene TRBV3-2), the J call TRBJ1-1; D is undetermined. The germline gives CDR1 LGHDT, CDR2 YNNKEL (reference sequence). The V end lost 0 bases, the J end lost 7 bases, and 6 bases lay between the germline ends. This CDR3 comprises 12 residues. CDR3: CASSQDYSEAFF. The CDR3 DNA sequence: TGTGCCAGCAGCCAAGATTATAGTGAAGCTTTCTTT.

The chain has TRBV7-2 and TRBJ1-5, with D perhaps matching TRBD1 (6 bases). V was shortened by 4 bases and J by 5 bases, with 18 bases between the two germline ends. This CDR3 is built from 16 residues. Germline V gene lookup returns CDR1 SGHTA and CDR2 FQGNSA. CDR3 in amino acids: CASSSLGGAVDQPQHF. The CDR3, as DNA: TGTGCCAGCAGCTCCCTTGGGGGGGCAGTCGATCAGCCCCAGCATTTT.

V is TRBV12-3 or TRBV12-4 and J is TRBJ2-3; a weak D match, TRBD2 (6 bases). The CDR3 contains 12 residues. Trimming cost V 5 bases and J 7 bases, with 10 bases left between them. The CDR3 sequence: CASSRGLYTQYF. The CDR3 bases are TGTGCCAGCAGTAGGGGACTGTATACGCAGTATTTT.